Reported below is one T cell receptor beta chain. This CDR3 is built from 12 residues. The V gene lost 4 bases and the J gene lost 7 bases, with 10 bases spanning the gap. Germline V gene lookup returns CDR1 WSHSY and CDR2 SAAADI. Study processing details: How many nucleated cells were present was estimated from reference gene primer amplification. Method: immunoSEQ multiplex PCR; TCRdb's copy keeps in-frame clones and lacks some. Clone size and the V and J calls come from that table; the DNA yielded D and trimming. The data hold 70,000 or so clones, with roughly 84% observed a single time. The sample is drawn from a study of blood T cell repertoires in COVID-19. As for the study in general: Donors in the United States, Italy and Spain gave samples during acute or convalescent COVID-19. T cells, B-cell-depleted T cells, or PBMCs provided the cDNA or gDNA that served as material.

The specimen was peripheral blood. The sequence was obtained from a woman between 18 and 30 years old with acute or convalescent COVID-19. This chain uses TRBV10-2 with TRBJ1-1, with D possibly matching TRBD1 (6 bases). This CDR3 reads CASSGGGIEAFF. The CDR3 bases are TGCGCCAGCAGTGGAGGGGGTATTGAAGCTTTCTTT.